These 6 T cell receptor beta chains were all obtained from the same sample, sequenced in a study of response to subunit inactivated influenza vaccine (dated by TCRdb to the late 2010s). The protocol used for the library was RT-PCR. The reads were generated on an Illumina HiSeq 2500. Through fastp at Q25 and MiXCR, TCRdb rebuilt clones from the public reads, retaining in-frame beta chains. Here each entry gathers all rows of one CDR3 protein and keeps the most common genes and DNA. The sample table holds about 650,000 distinct CDR3 sequences, of which 14% were seen once. The top ten constitute approximately 7.6% of the sample. The source material was PBMCs from blood, sampled less than 15 days before vaccination. All receptors come from a man aged 50 to 59 who received an inactivated influenza vaccine. Donor details come from another sample of the same person, matched by shared clones.

This clonotype was picked up many times. J is TRBJ2-2 and V is TRBV3-1, with a possible D match to TRBD2 (6 bases). Germline V gene sequence: CDR1 LGHDT, CDR2 YNNKEL (reference sequence). Deletions cut 1 base from V and 4 bases from J, with 13 bases between. This CDR3 has 16 residues. DNA for the CDR3: TGTGCCAGCAGCCAAGTGCCGGGAGTGGGCACCGGGGAGCTGTTTTTT. This codes for CASSQVPGVGTGELFF.

V and J are TRBV7-9 and TRBJ1-2, with 7 bases aligning to TRBD1. Trimming cost V 4 bases and J 5 bases; bases outside gene matches: 7. Germline CDR1 is SEHNR and CDR2 is FQNEAQ (reference sequence). The CDR3 runs 14 residues. The CDR3 coding sequence is TGTGCCAGCAGCTCGACAGGGCGAGAGTATGGCTACACCTTC. Amino acids: CASSSTGREYGYTF.

This clonotype appeared a few times. The rearrangement links TRBV9 to TRBJ2-2; TRBD2 matches 7 bases. Losses at the gene ends were 0 bases for V and 3 bases for J; bases not matched to a gene: 8. Germline V gene lookup returns CDR1 SGDLS and CDR2 YYNGEE. The CDR3 sequence is 17 residues long. Here the CDR3 reads CASSVGAGVLDTGELFF. The CDR3 bases are TGTGCCAGCAGCGTAGGTGCGGGGGTTCTGGACACCGGGGAGCTGTTTTTT.

This clonotype was observed a few times. This chain connects TRBV5-6 to TRBJ2-5, with D uncertain. Per the germline V gene, CDR1 is SGHDT and CDR2 is YYEEEE. V was trimmed by 1 base and J by 3 bases, leaving 10 bases between them. CDR3 length: 14 amino acids. The CDR3 is CASSLKGDEETQYF. CDR3 coding DNA: TGTGCCAGCAGCTTGAAAGGAGATGAAGAGACCCAGTACTTC.

The chain links TRBV5-6 to TRBJ2-7; TRBD2 matches at 9 bases. The CDR3 spans 17 residues. Germline trimming cut 0 bases from V and 4 bases from J; bases unmatched to any gene: 11. Germline V gives CDR1 SGHDT, CDR2 YYEEEE. CDR3 residues: CASSLVRVSGRPYEQYF. CDR3 coding DNA: TGTGCCAGCAGCTTGGTCCGGGTTAGCGGGAGACCATACGAGCAGTACTTC.

The rearrangement joins TRBV6-5 to TRBJ1-1; no definite D call. CDR1 and CDR2 (germline): MNHEY, SVGAGI. Trimming stripped 0 bases from V and 4 bases from J, with 12 bases between. The CDR3 length is 15 residues. The chain's CDR3 is CASSYSSGLSTEAFF. CDR3 DNA sequence: TGTGCCAGCAGTTACTCGTCCGGGCTGAGCACTGAAGCTTTCTTT.